The 26 T cell receptor beta chains below were found in one sample sequenced in a study of blood T cell repertoires in COVID-19. Only in-frame clones appear in the TCRdb table, and some are missing; sequencing was by immunoSEQ multiplex PCR. The sample has about 290,000 clones; around four fifths are singletons. Sequenced sample: peripheral blood. The receptors were gathered from a woman aged 50 to 65 with active or convalescent COVID-19.

The chain carries TRBV28 and TRBJ2-1; 8 nucleotides align to TRBD2. CDR1 and CDR2 (germline): MDHEN, SYDVKM. There are 18 residues in the CDR3. Losses at the gene ends were 2 bases for V and 4 bases for J; bases not matched to a gene: 13. The CDR3 loop is CASSLITPAGVGYNEQFF. Here the CDR3 DNA reads TGTGCCAGCAGTTTAATAACCCCAGCGGGGGTGGGTTACAATGAGCAGTTCTTC.

DNA for the CDR3: TGTGCCAGCAGCCATTCTAAAGCAAGCACAGATACGCAGTATTTT. As protein: CASSHSKASTDTQYF. The chain has TRBV4-2 and TRBJ2-3; D gene uncertain. Per germline, CDR1 LGHNA and CDR2 YNFKEQ. Trimming left V 3 bases short and J 0 bases short, with 10 bases between. The CDR3 has 15 residues.

The J gene is TRBJ2-4, the V gene TRBV7-6; 8 bases are shared with TRBD1. Looked up from germline, CDR1 is SGHVS and CDR2 is FNYEAQ. CDR3 size: 18 residues. V shed 1 base, J shed 6 bases, and the junction held 14 bases outside the gene matches. The CDR3 sequence is CASSLDVGTGGLGNIQYF. The DNA of the CDR3 is TGTGCCAGCAGCTTAGACGTCGGAACAGGGGGACTGGGAAACATTCAGTACTTC.

The CDR3 coding sequence is TGTGCCAGTAGTTCCTACACAGGGGTAGGGGCTTTCTTT. Translation: CASSSYTGVGAFF. The chain employs TRBV19 and TRBJ1-1, with TRBD1 matching 7 bases. Unmatched junction bases numbered 11, after V lost 5 bases and J lost 11 bases. Germline CDR1 and CDR2: LNHDA and SQIVND (reference sequence). CDR3 length equals 13 residues. Filled out from reference TRBV19 and TRBJ1-1, the complete variable domain reads DGGITQSPKYLFRKEGQNVTLSCEQNLNHDAMYWYRQDPGQGLRLIYYSQIVNDFQKGDIAEGYSVSREKKESFPLTVTSAQKNPTAFYLCASSSYTGVGAFFGQGTRLTVV.

This chain connects TRBV18 to TRBJ2-3, with TRBD2 matching over 11 bases. Germline CDR1 and CDR2: KGHSH and LQKENI. The CDR3 is made up of 20 amino acids. V lost 2 bases, J lost 0 bases, and 13 bases stayed unmatched. This chain's CDR3 is CASSPGTSGFRIKSTDTQYF. CDR3 nucleotides: TGTGCCAGCTCACCAGGGACTAGCGGATTTAGAATTAAGAGCACAGATACGCAGTATTTT.

The genes are TRBV4-1 and TRBJ2-4; TRBD2 aligns across 11 bases. Losses at the gene ends were 1 base for V and 1 base for J; bases not matched to a gene: 12. Germline V CDR1 and CDR2: MGHRA, YSYEKL. The CDR3 runs to 20 residues. CDR3 loop: CASSQGVPASGRLAKNIQYF. For the CDR3, the DNA is TGCGCCAGCAGCCAAGGGGTCCCGGCTAGCGGGAGGTTGGCCAAAAACATTCAGTACTTC.

The rearrangement links TRBV4-1 to TRBJ1-2; maybe TRBD1 (6 bases). Between the trimmed V and J ends, which lost 1 base and 4 bases, there was a span of 13 bases. CDR3 length equals 15 residues. Germline V CDR1 and CDR2: MGHRA, YSYEKL. The CDR3 sequence is CASSQVQGLSYGYTF. In DNA, the CDR3 is TGCGCCAGCAGCCAAGTCCAGGGGTTGAGCTATGGCTACACCTTC.

This sequence joins TRBV19 and TRBJ1-1, with TRBD1 identical over 8 bases. Trimming removed 6 bases from V and 1 base from J; junction bases left unmatched: 4. The CDR3 contains 14 residues. Germline V gene data show CDR1 as LNHDA and CDR2 as SQIVND (reference sequence). CDR3 in DNA: TGTGCCAGTAGCCACAGGGGGAAGAACACTGAAGCTTTCTTT. This translates into CASSHRGKNTEAFF.

The genes are TRBV5-1 and TRBJ1-4; 8 bases are a match to TRBD1. The CDR3 runs to 16 residues. V gave up 4 bases and J gave up 0 bases; unmatched junction bases: 5. Germline V gene data show CDR1 as SGHRS and CDR2 as YFSETQ. The CDR3 nucleotides read TGCGCCAGCAGCGTGACAGGGGTTGCAACTAATGAAAAACTGTTTTTT. It codes for CASSVTGVATNEKLFF.

The chain recombines TRBV10-3 with TRBJ1-3, with 10 bases lining up with TRBD1. The V and J ends lost 7 bases and 0 bases, in that order; junction bases with no gene match: 6. This CDR3 spans 16 amino acids. Germline assignment: CDR1 ENHRY and CDR2 SYGVKD. Here the CDR3 reads CAIMPGQGISGNTIYF. DNA for the CDR3: TGTGCCATCATGCCGGGACAGGGGATCTCTGGAAACACCATATATTTT.

The chain combines TRBV9 with TRBJ2-1; D remains unclear. The CDR3 sequence is 14 residues long. Trimming shortened V by 0 bases and J by 2 bases, and 6 bases separated the two germline ends. Germline assignment: CDR1 SGDLS and CDR2 YYNGEE. The chain's CDR3 is CASSVDRTYNEQFF. In nucleotides, the CDR3 is TGTGCCAGCAGCGTAGACAGAACCTACAATGAGCAGTTCTTC. Combining the CDR3 with reference TRBV9 and TRBJ2-1 gives the whole variable domain DSGVTQTPKHLITATGQRVTLRCSPRSGDLSVYWYQQSLDQGLQFLIQYYNGEERAKGNILERFSAQQFPDLHSELNLSSLELGDSALYFCASSVDRTYNEQFFGPGTRLTVL.

The rearrangement links TRBV7-9 to TRBJ2-4; a possible D gene is TRBD1 (5 bases). CDR1 and CDR2 from the germline V gene are SEHNR and FQNEAQ (reference sequence). V shed 4 bases and J shed 6 bases, with 13 bases lying between them. The CDR3 extends over 14 amino acids. CDR3 loop: CASSSDSEGNIQYF. The CDR3 DNA is TGTGCCAGCAGCTCCGACAGTGAAGGAAACATTCAGTACTTC.

V gene TRBV19 combines with J gene TRBJ1-1, with a tentative D call TRBD1 (6 bases). Per the germline V gene, CDR1 is LNHDA and CDR2 is SQIVND (reference sequence). The V end was cut by 6 bases, the J end by 4 bases, with 18 bases between. The CDR3 is 15 residues long. The CDR3, as DNA: TGTGCCAGTAGCCACACAGGGCCGGGGGGCACTGAAGCTTTCTTT. Residues: CASSHTGPGGTEAFF.

This chain links TRBV5-1 with TRBJ2-3; 10 bases align to TRBD1. The CDR3 consists of 15 residues. Germline V gene lookup returns CDR1 SGHRS and CDR2 YFSETQ. V was pared by 5 bases and J by 6 bases, with 9 bases of the junction left unmatched. The CDR3: CASSSGTGVGDTQYF. The CDR3 DNA sequence: TGCGCCAGCAGTTCCGGGACAGGGGTAGGGGATACGCAGTATTTT.

J is TRBJ1-1 and V is TRBV5-1; 10 bases align to TRBD1. Per germline, CDR1 SGHRS and CDR2 YFSETQ. The CDR3 contains 15 residues. J was trimmed by 1 base and V by 4 bases; bases with no gene match: 4. The CDR3 nucleotides read TGCGCCAGCAGCGGTCGACAGGGGGCGAACACTGAAGCTTTCTTT. Amino acid sequence: CASSGRQGANTEAFF.

This chain links TRBV4-1 with TRBJ2-1; maybe TRBD1 (6 bases). Between the trimmed V and J ends, which lost 3 bases and 1 base, there was a span of 28 bases. Germline V gene data show CDR1 as MGHRA and CDR2 as YSYEKL. This CDR3 region has 21 residues. CDR3 sequence: CASSQGDRFGPGVASYNEQFF. Written as DNA, the CDR3 is TGCGCCAGCAGCCAGGGAGACAGGTTCGGACCAGGCGTCGCATCCTACAATGAGCAGTTCTTC.

The DNA of the CDR3 is TGTGCCTGGAGCCGGGGAATAAGCGGGAGCGGCTACAATGAGCAGTTCTTC. Translating gives CAWSRGISGSGYNEQFF. The J gene is TRBJ2-1, the V gene TRBV30; TRBD2 agrees at 8 bases. Germline trimming cut 3 bases from V and 3 bases from J; bases unmatched to any gene: 13. The CDR3 sequence is 17 residues long. Germline CDR1 is GTSNPN and CDR2 is SVGIG (reference sequence).

This sequence joins TRBV5-6 and TRBJ1-1; D perhaps matches TRBD1 (6 bases). Germline CDR1 reads SGHDT; CDR2 reads YYEEEE. Deletions cut 0 bases from V and 9 bases from J, with 12 bases between. This CDR3 has 13 amino acids. The CDR3 bases are TGTGCCAGCAGCTTGGCAGGGGCACAGAAAGCTTTCTTT. Translation gives CASSLAGAQKAFF. Drawing the rest from reference TRBV5-6 and TRBJ1-1, the complete variable domain is DAGVTQSPTHLIKTRGQQVTLRCSPKSGHDTVSWYQQALGQGPQFIFQYYEEEERQRGNFPDRFSGHQFPNYSSELNVNALLLGDSALYLCASSLAGAQKAFFGQGTRLTVV.

The rearrangement uses TRBV9 and TRBJ2-1; TRBD2 aligns across 8 bases. Trimming cost V 0 bases and J 5 bases; bases outside gene matches: 4. Germline CDR1 reads SGDLS; CDR2 reads YYNGEE. CDR3 length equals 15 residues. The CDR3 here is CASSVAGGPDNEQFF. The CDR3 nucleotides are TGTGCCAGCAGCGTAGCGGGAGGGCCCGACAATGAGCAGTTCTTC. The entire variable domain, with the rest obtained from reference TRBV9 and TRBJ2-1, is as follows: DSGVTQTPKHLITATGQRVTLRCSPRSGDLSVYWYQQSLDQGLQFLIQYYNGEERAKGNILERFSAQQFPDLHSELNLSSLELGDSALYFCASSVAGGPDNEQFFGPGTRLTVL.

The chain uses TRBV11-2 and TRBJ1-1; D perhaps matches TRBD1 (5 bases). The germline V gene encodes CDR1 SGHAT and CDR2 FQNNGV. V was cut by 1 base and J by 1 base, with 13 bases left in between. CDR3 length: 16 residues. CDR3: CASSLGGGTRNTEAFF. CDR3 sequence (DNA): TGTGCCAGCAGCTTAGGGGGGGGGACCCGGAACACTGAAGCTTTCTTT.

The chain has TRBV5-8 and TRBJ2-7; 11 bases match TRBD2. V trimming: 0 bases; J trimming: 3 bases; junction bases outside the gene matches: 8. This CDR3 spans 17 amino acids. CDR1 and CDR2 (germline): SGHTS, YDEGEE. CDR3 in DNA: TGTGCCAGCAGCTTGGTAGGGACTAGCGGATCTAACTACGAGCAGTACTTC. This codes for CASSLVGTSGSNYEQYF.

V and J are TRBV28 and TRBJ1-6; possibly TRBD1 for D (6 bases). The CDR3 has 15 residues. In germline, CDR1 is MDHEN, CDR2 SYDVKM. V dropped 5 bases and J dropped 13 bases, with 21 bases sitting between them. The CDR3 is CASSPDSLGRGPLHF. The DNA for the CDR3 is TGTGCCAGCAGTCCGGACAGTCTTGGGAGAGGGCCCCTCCACTTT.

Only a few counts were recorded for this clone. The chain links TRBV4-2 to TRBJ2-7, with 11 bases lining up with TRBD2. The V gene end was trimmed by 3 bases and the J gene end by 5 bases; junction bases not matched to a gene: 9. Looked up from germline, CDR1 is LGHNA and CDR2 is YNFKEQ. This CDR3 has 16 residues. CDR3 region: CASSQYLAGGSHEQYF. CDR3 sequence (DNA): TGTGCCAGCAGCCAGTACCTAGCGGGAGGTTCCCACGAGCAGTACTTC.

The V call is TRBV7-2, the J call TRBJ2-7; 9 bases agree with TRBD2. This CDR3 comprises 15 residues. The V segment lost 0 bases and the J segment 6 bases; nucleotides outside the gene matches: 6. CDR1 is SGHTA and CDR2 is FQGNSA in the germline V gene. CDR3 bases: TGTGCCAGCAGCTTAGCGACCCTAGCGGGGAGCGAGCAGTACTTC. Protein: CASSLATLAGSEQYF.

The CDR3: CASSPVGHTEAFF. In DNA form, the CDR3 reads TGTGCCAGCAGCCCAGTTGGGCACACTGAAGCTTTCTTT. V gene TRBV11-1 combines with J gene TRBJ1-1, with no clear D. CDR1 is SGHAT, CDR2 FQDESV, per germline (reference sequence). The CDR3 runs 13 residues. The V end was cut by 5 bases, the J end by 3 bases, with 10 bases between.

The chain carries TRBV5-4 and TRBJ2-7; 8 bases are shared with TRBD2. Germline CDR1 reads SGHNT; CDR2 reads YYREEE (reference sequence). The trim removed 4 bases at V and 1 base at J, leaving 7 bases unmatched. This CDR3 comprises 15 residues. Written as DNA, the CDR3 is TGTGCCAGCAGCATCGGTAGCGGGACTTCCTACGAGCAGTACTTC. Amino acids: CASSIGSGTSYEQYF.